This TCR beta chain was found in a study of CD8 T cells in ankylosing spondylitis. Findings of the study overall: The authors reported significant enrichment of disease-linked clones in matched ankylosing spondylitis synovial fluid.

TCRdb redid the calling of the 5' RACE reads with MiXCR, one entry per CDR3 protein. The table includes around 340,000 distinct CDR3 sequences, approximately 22% detected once. Regarding this clonotype: No antigen is known for it.

The junction had 26 bases not matched to a gene; V was cut back by 6 bases and J by 6 bases. Germline V CDR1 and CDR2: ENHRY, SYGVKD. This CDR3 contains 20 residues. Sequencing was carried out using blood, either unsorted or a sorted T cell fraction (not recorded which). This rearrangement joins TRBV10-3 to TRBJ2-3; 8 bases are a match to TRBD2. The sequence was obtained from a male donor with ankylosing spondylitis or in good health (not recorded which). CDR3 nucleotides: TGTGCCATCAGCGTCGCTCGGCTAGCGGGTCCAGGGCTGTGGTCGGATACGCAGTATTTT. Protein product: CAISVARLAGPGLWSDTQYF.